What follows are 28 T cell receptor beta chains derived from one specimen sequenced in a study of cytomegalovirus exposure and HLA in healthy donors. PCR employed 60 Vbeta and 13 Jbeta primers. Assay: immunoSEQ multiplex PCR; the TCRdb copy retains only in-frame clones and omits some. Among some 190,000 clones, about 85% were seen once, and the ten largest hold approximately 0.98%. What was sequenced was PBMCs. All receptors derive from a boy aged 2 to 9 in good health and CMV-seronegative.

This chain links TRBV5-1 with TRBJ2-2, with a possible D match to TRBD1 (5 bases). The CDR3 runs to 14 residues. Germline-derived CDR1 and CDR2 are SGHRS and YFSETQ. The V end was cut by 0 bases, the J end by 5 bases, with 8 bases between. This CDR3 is CASSLGQQTGELFF. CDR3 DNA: TGCGCCAGCAGCTTGGGACAGCAGACCGGGGAGCTGTTTTTT.

CDR3 in amino acids: CASSSDRFFDYGYTF. Written as DNA, the CDR3 is TGTGCCAGCAGCTCCGACAGGTTCTTCGACTATGGCTACACCTTC. The chain uses TRBV5-4 and TRBJ1-2; a possible D gene is TRBD1 (6 bases). CDR3 size: 15 residues. CDR1 is SGHNT, CDR2 YYREEE, per germline (reference sequence). The ends were cut back, 3 bases at V and 3 bases at J, with 15 bases in the middle.

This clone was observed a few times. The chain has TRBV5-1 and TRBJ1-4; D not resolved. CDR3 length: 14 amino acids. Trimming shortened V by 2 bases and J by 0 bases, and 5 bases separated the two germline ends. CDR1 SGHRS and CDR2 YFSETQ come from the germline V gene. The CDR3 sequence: CASSLSSTNEKLFF. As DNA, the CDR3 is TGCGCCAGCAGCTTATCTTCAACTAATGAAAAACTGTTTTTT.

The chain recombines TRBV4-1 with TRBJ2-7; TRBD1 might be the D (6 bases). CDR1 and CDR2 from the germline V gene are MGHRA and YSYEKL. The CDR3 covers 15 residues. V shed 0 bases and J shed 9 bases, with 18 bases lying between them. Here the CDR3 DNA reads TGCGCCAGCAGCCAAGATTTCCAGGCCAGGGGTGTGCAGTACTTC. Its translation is CASSQDFQARGVQYF.

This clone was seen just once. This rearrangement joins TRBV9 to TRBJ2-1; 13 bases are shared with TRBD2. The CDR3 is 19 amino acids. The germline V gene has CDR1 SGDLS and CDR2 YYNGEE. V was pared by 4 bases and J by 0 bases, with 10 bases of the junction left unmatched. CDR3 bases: TGTGCCAGCAGCATCTCGACTAGCGGGAGGTCCGACTCCTACAATGAGCAGTTCTTC. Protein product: CASSISTSGRSDSYNEQFF. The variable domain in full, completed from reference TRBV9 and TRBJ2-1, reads DSGVTQTPKHLITATGQRVTLRCSPRSGDLSVYWYQQSLDQGLQFLIQYYNGEERAKGNILERFSAQQFPDLHSELNLSSLELGDSALYFCASSISTSGRSDSYNEQFFGPGTRLTVL.

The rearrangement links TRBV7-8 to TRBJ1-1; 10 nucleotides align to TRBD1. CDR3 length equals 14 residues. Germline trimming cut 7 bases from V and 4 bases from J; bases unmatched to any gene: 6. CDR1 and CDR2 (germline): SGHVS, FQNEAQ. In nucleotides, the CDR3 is TGTGCCAGCATCGACAGGGGGCAAGGCACTGAAGCTTTCTTT. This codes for CASIDRGQGTEAFF.

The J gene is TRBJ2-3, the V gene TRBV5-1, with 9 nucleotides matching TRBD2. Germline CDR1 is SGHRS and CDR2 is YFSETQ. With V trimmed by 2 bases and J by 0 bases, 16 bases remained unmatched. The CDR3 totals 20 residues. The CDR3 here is CASSFDPKREVDDSTDTQYF. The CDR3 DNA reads TGCGCCAGCAGCTTCGACCCGAAGCGGGAGGTAGATGATAGCACAGATACGCAGTATTTT.

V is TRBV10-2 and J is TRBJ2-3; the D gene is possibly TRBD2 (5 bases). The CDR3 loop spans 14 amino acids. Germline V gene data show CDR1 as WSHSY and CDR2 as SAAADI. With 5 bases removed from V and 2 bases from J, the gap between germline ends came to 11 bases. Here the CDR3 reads CASSLDLYTDTQYF. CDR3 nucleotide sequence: TGCGCCAGCAGTCTGGACTTATACACAGATACGCAGTATTTT.

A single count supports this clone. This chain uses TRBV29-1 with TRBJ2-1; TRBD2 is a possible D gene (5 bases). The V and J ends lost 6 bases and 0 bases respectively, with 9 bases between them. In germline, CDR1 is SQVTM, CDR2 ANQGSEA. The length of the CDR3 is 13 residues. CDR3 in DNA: TGCAGCGTGGGTGCGGGCTCCTACAATGAGCAGTTCTTC. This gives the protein CSVGAGSYNEQFF.

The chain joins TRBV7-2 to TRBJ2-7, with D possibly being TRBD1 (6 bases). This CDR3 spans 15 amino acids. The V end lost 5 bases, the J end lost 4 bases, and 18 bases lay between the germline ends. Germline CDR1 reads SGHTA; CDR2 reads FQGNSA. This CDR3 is CASSLRIDRRYEQYF. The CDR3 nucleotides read TGTGCCAGCAGCCTCCGTATTGACAGGCGGTACGAGCAGTACTTC.

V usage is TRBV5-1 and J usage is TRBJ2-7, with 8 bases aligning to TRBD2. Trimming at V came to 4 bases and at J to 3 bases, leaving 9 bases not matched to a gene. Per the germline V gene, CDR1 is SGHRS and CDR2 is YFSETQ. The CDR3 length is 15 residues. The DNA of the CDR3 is TGCGCCAGCAGCCCGGGCGGGGGGCAGCGCTACGAGCAGTACTTC. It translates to CASSPGGGQRYEQYF.

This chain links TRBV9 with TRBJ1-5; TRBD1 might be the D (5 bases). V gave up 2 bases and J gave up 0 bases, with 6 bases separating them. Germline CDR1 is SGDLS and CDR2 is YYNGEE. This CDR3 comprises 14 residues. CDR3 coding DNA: TGTGCCAGCAGCGTGACAGATAGCAATCAGCCCCAGCATTTT. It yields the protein CASSVTDSNQPQHF.

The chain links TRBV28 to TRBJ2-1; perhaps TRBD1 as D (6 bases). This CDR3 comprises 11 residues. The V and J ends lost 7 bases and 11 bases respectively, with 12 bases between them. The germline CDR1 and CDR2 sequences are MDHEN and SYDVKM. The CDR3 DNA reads TGTGCCAGCACAGGGGATTTTCAGCAGTTCTTC. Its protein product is CASTGDFQQFF.

The CDR3 DNA reads TGTGCCAGCAGTTTATCGGCACCCGTGGAGCAGTACTTC. As protein: CASSLSAPVEQYF. V gene TRBV27 combines with J gene TRBJ2-5; D gene uncertain. Per the germline V gene, CDR1 is MNHEY and CDR2 is SMNVEV (reference sequence). Deletions cut 0 bases from V and 11 bases from J, with 13 bases between. This CDR3 is built from 13 residues.

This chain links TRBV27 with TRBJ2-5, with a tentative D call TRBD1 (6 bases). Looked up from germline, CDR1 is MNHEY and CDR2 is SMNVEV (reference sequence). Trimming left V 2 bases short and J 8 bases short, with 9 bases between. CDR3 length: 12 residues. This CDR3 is CASSLEGGTQYF. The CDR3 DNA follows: TGTGCCAGCAGTTTAGAAGGGGGAACCCAGTACTTC.

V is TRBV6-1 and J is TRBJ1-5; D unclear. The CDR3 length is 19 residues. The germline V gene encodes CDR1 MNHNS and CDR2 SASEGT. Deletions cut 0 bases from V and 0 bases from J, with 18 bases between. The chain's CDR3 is CASSEAARSGILSNQPQHF. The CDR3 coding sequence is TGTGCCAGCAGTGAAGCGGCTCGGTCCGGGATACTTAGCAATCAGCCCCAGCATTTT.

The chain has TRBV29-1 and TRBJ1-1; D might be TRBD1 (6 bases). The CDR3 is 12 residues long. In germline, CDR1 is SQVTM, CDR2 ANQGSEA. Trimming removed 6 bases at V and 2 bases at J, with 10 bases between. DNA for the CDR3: TGCAGCGTGATACAGGGAAACACTGAAGCTTTCTTT. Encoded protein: CSVIQGNTEAFF.

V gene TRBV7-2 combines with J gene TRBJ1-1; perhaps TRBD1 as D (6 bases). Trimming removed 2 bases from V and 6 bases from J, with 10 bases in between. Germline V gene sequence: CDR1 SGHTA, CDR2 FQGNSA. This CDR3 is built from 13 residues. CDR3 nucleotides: TGTGCCAGCAGCTTAATCACAGGGTCTGAAGCTTTCTTT. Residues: CASSLITGSEAFF.

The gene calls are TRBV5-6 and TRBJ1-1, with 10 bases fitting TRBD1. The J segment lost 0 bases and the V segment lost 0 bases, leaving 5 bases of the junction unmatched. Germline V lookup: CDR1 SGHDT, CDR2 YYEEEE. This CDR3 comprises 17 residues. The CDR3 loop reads CASSLAYGQGVNTEAFF. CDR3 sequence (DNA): TGTGCCAGCAGCTTGGCCTATGGACAGGGGGTGAACACTGAAGCTTTCTTT. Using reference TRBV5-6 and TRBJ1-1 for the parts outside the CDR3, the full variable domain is DAGVTQSPTHLIKTRGQQVTLRCSPKSGHDTVSWYQQALGQGPQFIFQYYEEEERQRGNFPDRFSGHQFPNYSSELNVNALLLGDSALYLCASSLAYGQGVNTEAFFGQGTRLTVV.

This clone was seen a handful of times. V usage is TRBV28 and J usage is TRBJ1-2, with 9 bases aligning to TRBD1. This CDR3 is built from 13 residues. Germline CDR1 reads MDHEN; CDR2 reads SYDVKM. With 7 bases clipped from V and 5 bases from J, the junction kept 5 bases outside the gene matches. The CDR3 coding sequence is TGTGCCAGCAAACAGGGGGCTAGATATGGCTACACCTTC. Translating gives CASKQGARYGYTF.

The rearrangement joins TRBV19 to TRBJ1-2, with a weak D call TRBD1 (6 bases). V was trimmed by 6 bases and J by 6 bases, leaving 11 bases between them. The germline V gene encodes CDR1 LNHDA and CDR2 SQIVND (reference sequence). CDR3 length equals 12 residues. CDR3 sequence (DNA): TGTGCCAGTAGCCACAGGGACCATGGCTACACCTTC. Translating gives CASSHRDHGYTF.

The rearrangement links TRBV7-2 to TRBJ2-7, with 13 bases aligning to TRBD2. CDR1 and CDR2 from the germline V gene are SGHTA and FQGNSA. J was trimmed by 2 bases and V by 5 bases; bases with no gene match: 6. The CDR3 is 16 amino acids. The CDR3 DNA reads TGTGCCAGCAGCCTGAGACTAGCGGGGGGCCCCTACGAGCAGTACTTC. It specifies CASSLRLAGGPYEQYF. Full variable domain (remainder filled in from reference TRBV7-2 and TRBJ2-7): GAGVSQSPSNKVTEKGKDVELRCDPISGHTALYWYRQSLGQGLEFLIYFQGNSAPDKSGLPSDRFSAERTGGSVSTLTIQRTQQEDSAVYLCASSLRLAGGPYEQYFGPGTRLTVT.

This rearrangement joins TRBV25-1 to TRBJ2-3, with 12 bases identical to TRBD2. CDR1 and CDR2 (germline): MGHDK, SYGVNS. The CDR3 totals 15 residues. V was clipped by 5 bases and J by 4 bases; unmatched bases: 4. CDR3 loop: CASSLRLAGADTQYF. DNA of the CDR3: TGTGCCAGCAGTCTAAGACTAGCGGGGGCAGATACGCAGTATTTT.

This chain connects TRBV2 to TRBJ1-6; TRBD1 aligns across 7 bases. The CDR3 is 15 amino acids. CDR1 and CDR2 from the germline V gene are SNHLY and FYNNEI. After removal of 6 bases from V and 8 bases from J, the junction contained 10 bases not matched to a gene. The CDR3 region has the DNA TGTGCCAGCAGAGACAGCGAGGGGGCGGATTCACCCCTCCACTTT. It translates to CASRDSEGADSPLHF.

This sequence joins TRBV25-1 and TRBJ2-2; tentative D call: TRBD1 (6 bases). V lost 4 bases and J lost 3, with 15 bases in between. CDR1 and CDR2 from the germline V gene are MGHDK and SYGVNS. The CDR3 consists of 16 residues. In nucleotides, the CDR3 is TGTGCCAGCAGTGCGGTTTTGGGGGCGGACACCGGGGAGCTGTTTTTT. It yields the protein CASSAVLGADTGELFF.

This CDR3 is CASSILQGVAGYTF. CDR3 nucleotides: TGTGCCAGTAGTATTTTGCAGGGGGTTGCTGGCTACACCTTC. This sequence joins TRBV19 and TRBJ1-2; TRBD1 matches at 7 bases. V shed 3 bases and J 7 bases; nucleotides not matched to a gene: 8. From germline, CDR1 is LNHDA and CDR2 SQIVND (reference sequence). This CDR3 is 14 amino acids long. Filled out from reference TRBV19 and TRBJ1-2, the complete variable domain reads DGGITQSPKYLFRKEGQNVTLSCEQNLNHDAMYWYRQDPGQGLRLIYYSQIVNDFQKGDIAEGYSVSREKKESFPLTVTSAQKNPTAFYLCASSILQGVAGYTFGSGTRLTVV.

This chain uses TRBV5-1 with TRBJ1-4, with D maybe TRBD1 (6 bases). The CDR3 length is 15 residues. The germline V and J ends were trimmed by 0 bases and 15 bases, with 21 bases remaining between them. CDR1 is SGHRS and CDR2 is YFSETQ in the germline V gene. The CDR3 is CASSLAGGALERVFF. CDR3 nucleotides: TGCGCCAGCAGCTTGGCGGGGGGCGCCTTGGAAAGAGTGTTTTTT.

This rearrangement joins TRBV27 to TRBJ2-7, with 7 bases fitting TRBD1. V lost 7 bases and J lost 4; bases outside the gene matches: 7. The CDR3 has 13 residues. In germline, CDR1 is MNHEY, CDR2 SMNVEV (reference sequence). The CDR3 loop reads CASTDRPPYEQYF. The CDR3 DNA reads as TGTGCCAGCACGGACAGGCCCCCTTACGAGCAGTACTTC.